The 14 T cell receptor beta chains listed next were all sequenced from one sample in a study of blood T cell repertoires in COVID-19 (TCRdb year 2020). Preparation of the library involved the immunoSEQ multiplex PCR assay. TCRdb obtained this table from immuneACCESS and retained in-frame rearrangements with V and J assigned. These tables miss some clones; where compared with another copy, unresolved V genes account for less than half of the shortfall, and the remainder is unexplained. The sample has roughly 64,000 clones on record, 65% to 80% of them singletons. Jointly, the top ten make up 4% to 5.5% of the sample. Sequenced input: peripheral blood. These TCRs come from a human donor in a cohort sampled during active COVID-19.

This clone was detected only a few times. V is TRBV6-2 or TRBV6-3 and J is TRBJ2-4; 8 nucleotides agree with TRBD2. Germline V gene data show CDR1 as MNHEY and CDR2 as SVGEGT. V shed 3 bases, J shed 5 bases, and the junction held 9 bases outside the gene matches. The CDR3 has 16 amino acids. CDR3 sequence: CASSYPRTSPQNIQYF. CDR3 DNA: TGTGCCAGCAGTTATCCCAGGACTAGCCCTCAAAACATTCAGTACTTC.

The chain recombines TRBV5-1 with TRBJ1-4; 7 bases match TRBD1. The CDR3 length is 15 residues. The V gene end was trimmed by 4 bases and the J gene end by 4 bases; junction bases not matched to a gene: 7. Germline lookup yields CDR1 SGHRS and CDR2 YFSETQ. In DNA form, the CDR3 reads TGCGCCAGCAGCGCGACAGGGACCTTTAATGAAAAACTGTTTTTT. Encoded protein: CASSATGTFNEKLFF.

The gene calls are TRBV11-2 and TRBJ2-2; maybe TRBD1 (6 bases). The V end lost 6 bases, the J end lost 5 bases, and 13 bases lay between the germline ends. The CDR3 runs 14 residues. CDR1 is SGHAT and CDR2 is FQNNGV in the germline V gene. The CDR3 reads CASRQVGATGELFF. CDR3 coding DNA: TGTGCCAGCAGACAAGTGGGGGCTACCGGGGAGCTGTTTTTT.

The V and J genes are TRBV6-4 and TRBJ2-3; D might be TRBD1 (7 bases). Deletions cut 11 bases from V and 2 bases from J, with 17 bases between. Germline V gives CDR1 MRHNA, CDR2 SNTAGT. CDR3 size: 14 residues. As DNA, the CDR3 is TGTGCCCCACGCGGGACAGAGGACACAGATACGCAGTATTTT. It translates to CAPRGTEDTDTQYF.

The chain uses TRBV4-1 and TRBJ1-1; D is possibly TRBD1 (5 bases). The CDR3 is 14 amino acids. Germline V gene data show CDR1 as MGHRA and CDR2 as YSYEKL. V lost 4 bases and J 1 base, leaving 10 bases between the germline ends. The CDR3 region has the DNA TGCGCCAGCAGCCCGGACAACTGGAACACTGAAGCTTTCTTT. This sequence encodes CASSPDNWNTEAFF.

This rearrangement joins TRBV6-5 to TRBJ2-3, with 7 bases lining up with TRBD1. J gave up 6 bases and V 6 bases, and 9 bases lay outside the gene matches. The CDR3 runs to 14 residues. CDR1 is MNHEY and CDR2 is SVGAGI in the germline V gene. The CDR3 spells CASSSDRETDTQYF. The DNA for the CDR3 is TGTGCCAGCAGCTCCGACAGGGAGACGGATACGCAGTATTTT.

The chain recombines TRBV10-3 with TRBJ1-1, with 7 bases lining up with TRBD1. Germline CDR1 and CDR2: ENHRY and SYGVKD. Trimming at V came to 3 bases and at J to 4 bases, leaving 8 bases not matched to a gene. The CDR3 length is 15 residues. CDR3 coding DNA: TGTGCCATCAGTGAAACCGGGACAGCAAGCACTGAAGCTTTCTTT. As protein: CAISETGTASTEAFF.

About this clone itself: One end of the junction varies from germline; a read error may be responsible. This chain connects TRBV2 to TRBJ1-5; D is unresolved. CDR3 size: 13 residues. CDR1 SNHLY and CDR2 FYNNEI come from the germline V gene. In DNA, the CDR3 is TGTGCCAGCAGTGAGCTGGCGGATCAACCCCAGCATTTT. Translation gives CASSELADQPQHF.

The J gene is TRBJ2-1, the V gene TRBV19, with 8 bases that match TRBD2. This CDR3 is built from 16 residues. The V gene's germline CDR1 is LNHDA and CDR2 SQIVND (reference sequence). Trimming removed 4 bases from V and 8 bases from J; junction bases left unmatched: 13. Here the CDR3 DNA reads TGTGCCAGTAGTAGAGTGAAAGGCGGGGGGTATCATGAGCAGTTCTTC. Translated, it gives CASSRVKGGGYHEQFF.

The gene calls are TRBV6-5 and TRBJ2-7; 8 bases map to TRBD1. The CDR3 length is 15 residues. CDR1 and CDR2 (germline): MNHEY, SVGAGI. After removal of 0 bases from V and 3 bases from J, the junction contained 4 bases not matched to a gene. In nucleotides, the CDR3 is TGTGCCAGCAGTTACTCAGACAGGGGAAACTACGAGCAGTACTTC. Translation gives CASSYSDRGNYEQYF.

The V and J genes are TRBV29-1 and TRBJ2-3, with TRBD2 matching over 14 bases. The germline V gene encodes CDR1 SQVTM and CDR2 ANQGSEA. The CDR3 covers 16 residues. V was pared by 3 bases and J by 2 bases, with 4 bases of the junction left unmatched. The CDR3 bases are TGCAGCGTTGAGGGACTAGCGGGGGCCAACACAGATACGCAGTATTTT. Its protein product is CSVEGLAGANTDTQYF.

The chain links TRBV7-2 to TRBJ1-5; unclear D gene. V lost 5 bases, J lost 6 bases, and 8 bases lay in between. The CDR3 has 12 residues. Germline V gene lookup returns CDR1 SGHTA and CDR2 FQGNSA. The CDR3 loop reads CASSPRSQPQHF. The CDR3 nucleotides are TGTGCCAGCAGCCCTAGGAGTCAGCCCCAGCATTTT.

J is TRBJ2-7 and V is TRBV28, with D perhaps TRBD1 (5 bases). This CDR3 is built from 13 residues. Deletions cut 5 bases from V and 3 bases from J, with 11 bases between. CDR1 and CDR2 (germline): MDHEN, SYDVKM. The CDR3 DNA is TGTGCCAGCAGTCTCTCTCAGGGCTACGAGCAGTACTTC. Amino acids: CASSLSQGYEQYF.

This chain connects TRBV6-2 or TRBV6-3 to TRBJ1-1, with a weak D call TRBD1 (5 bases). The CDR3 runs 16 residues. Trimming took 5 bases from V and 4 from J, leaving 20 bases between them. Germline CDR1 reads MNHEY; CDR2 reads SVGEGT. CDR3 DNA: TGTGCCAGCAGTGCACCCGGGACTCTAAGGACCACTGAAGCTTTCTTT. Its protein product is CASSAPGTLRTTEAFF.